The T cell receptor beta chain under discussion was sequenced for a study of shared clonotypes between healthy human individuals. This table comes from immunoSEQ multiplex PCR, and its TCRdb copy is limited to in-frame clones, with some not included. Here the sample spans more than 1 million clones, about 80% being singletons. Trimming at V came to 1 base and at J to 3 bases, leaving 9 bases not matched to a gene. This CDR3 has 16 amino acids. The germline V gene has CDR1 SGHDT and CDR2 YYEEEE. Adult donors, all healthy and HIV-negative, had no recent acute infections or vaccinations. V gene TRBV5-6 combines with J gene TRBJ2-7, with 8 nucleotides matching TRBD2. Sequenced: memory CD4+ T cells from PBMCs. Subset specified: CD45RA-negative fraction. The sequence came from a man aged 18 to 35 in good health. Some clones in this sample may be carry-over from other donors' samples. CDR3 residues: CASSLLGSGSLYEQYF. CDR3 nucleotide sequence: TGTGCCAGCAGCTTGCTCGGGAGCGGGAGTCTCTACGAGCAGTACTTC.